This TCR beta chain was obtained from a study of T cells in tuberculosis. For the study at large: Sequenced TCRs come from CD1B-GMM tetramer-binding T cells. A South African cohort included IGRA-negative adolescents, latently infected IGRA-positive adolescents and adults with active tuberculosis. Study-level points and caveats: The TCR-beta difference was not significant; alpha differences partly reflected length. A GMM-specific repertoire classifier reached 75% to 90% accuracy, AUROC about 0.9.

The length of the CDR3 is 17 residues. V lost 4 bases to trimming and J lost 4 bases, with 20 bases between them. Germline loops: CDR1 SGHDT, CDR2 YYEEEE. The table lists this clone with a count of one. As yet, its antigen is unknown. Libraries were prepared by immunoSEQ multiplex PCR; TCRdb keeps only in-frame clonotypes and omits some of them. Here the sample spans 35,000 to 40,000 clones, around 92% being singletons. The V call is TRBV5-6, the J call TRBJ2-2; tentatively, D is TRBD1 (6 bases). Sequenced: PBMCs. This sequence was found in a donor aged 10-30 years with latent tuberculosis or without tuberculosis infection. Some clones in this sample may be carry-over from other donors' samples. CDR3 protein: CASSPSGTLKTTGELFF. The CDR3 DNA reads as TGTGCCAGCAGCCCGTCCGGGACACTCAAGACCACCGGGGAGCTGTTTTTT.